The next 25 T cell receptor beta chains were all read from a single sample in a study of OX40 agonist ivuxolimab in advanced cancers. Data came from immunoSEQ multiplex PCR; TCRdb stores just in-frame clones and leaves some out. The sample includes about 90,000 clones, about 87% of them seen just once. Sequenced here: CD4+ or CD8+ T cells sorted from blood, sampled in a trial of the OX40 agonist ivuxolimab. These receptors all come from an adult with an advanced solid tumor such as melanoma, head and neck, liver or kidney cancer.

J is TRBJ1-1 and V is TRBV5-1, with D maybe TRBD1 (5 bases). Germline V gene sequence: CDR1 SGHRS, CDR2 YFSETQ. This CDR3 is 14 amino acids long. Trimming pared 5 bases from V and 8 bases from J, leaving 19 bases between. CDR3 sequence: CASSEVGARMEAFF. CDR3 bases: TGCGCCAGCAGTGAAGTTGGGGCCAGGATGGAAGCTTTCTTT.

The chain couples TRBV5-1 to TRBJ1-2; D unclear. There are 13 residues in the CDR3. CDR1 and CDR2 from the germline V gene are SGHRS and YFSETQ. Trimming removed 3 bases from V and 7 bases from J, with 13 bases in between. The CDR3 nucleotides read TGCGCCAGCAGCTGGGAAGGACGGCCTGGCTACACCTTC. This encodes CASSWEGRPGYTF. Variable domain in full (rest from reference TRBV5-1 and TRBJ1-2): KAGVTQTPRYLIKTRGQQVTLSCSPISGHRSVSWYQQTPGQGLQFLFEYFSETQRNKGNFPGRFSGRQFSNSRSEMNVSTLELGDSALYLCASSWEGRPGYTFGSGTRLTVV.

The chain is built from TRBV7-9 and TRBJ2-6, with D perhaps TRBD2 (6 bases). This CDR3 spans 16 amino acids. Germline V gene data show CDR1 as SEHNR and CDR2 as FQNEAQ (reference sequence). V lost 4 bases, J lost 0 bases, and 10 bases lay in between. The CDR3 DNA reads as TGTGCCAGCAGCTCGGGACTCCCCTCTGGGGCCAACGTCCTGACTTTC. This encodes CASSSGLPSGANVLTF.

V is TRBV7-9 and J is TRBJ2-7, with TRBD1 identical over 10 bases. V lost 0 bases to trimming and J lost 5 bases; unmatched junction nucleotides: 4. This CDR3 is built from 15 residues. Germline V gene sequence: CDR1 SEHNR, CDR2 FQNEAQ (reference sequence). The CDR3 region is CASSLADRGPNEQYF. CDR3 sequence (DNA): TGTGCCAGCAGCTTAGCCGACAGGGGGCCCAACGAGCAGTACTTC.

V and J are TRBV7-9 and TRBJ2-1; D is perhaps TRBD1 or TRBD2 (5 bases each). V lost 6 bases and J lost 7, with 16 bases in between. This CDR3 spans 14 amino acids. The germline V gene encodes CDR1 SEHNR and CDR2 FQNEAQ (reference sequence). This chain's CDR3 is CASRKVGRENEQFF. In DNA, the CDR3 is TGTGCCAGCAGGAAGGTGGGCAGGGAGAATGAGCAGTTCTTC.

This chain connects TRBV15 to TRBJ2-7, with D perhaps matching TRBD1 (5 bases). The germline V gene has CDR1 LNHNV and CDR2 YYDKDF (reference sequence). The length of the CDR3 is 14 residues. V was shortened by 3 bases and J by 3 bases, with 12 bases between the two germline ends. The CDR3 region is CATSRVQARYEQYF. CDR3 bases: TGTGCCACCAGCAGGGTACAGGCCCGCTACGAGCAGTACTTC.

This chain uses TRBV7-9 with TRBJ1-4; 10 nucleotides match TRBD1. With V trimmed by 5 bases and J by 0 bases, 6 bases remained unmatched. CDR3 length: 17 amino acids. CDR1 is SEHNR, CDR2 FQNEAQ, per germline (reference sequence). CDR3 protein: CASSPATGGATNEKLFF. CDR3 DNA sequence: TGTGCCAGCAGCCCGGCGACAGGGGGCGCAACTAATGAAAAACTGTTTTTT.

The chain recombines TRBV29-1 with TRBJ1-1; the D gene is possibly TRBD1 (6 bases). Per the germline V gene, CDR1 is SQVTM and CDR2 is ANQGSEA. Trimming shortened V by 4 bases and J by 4 bases, and 19 bases separated the two germline ends. The CDR3 covers 15 residues. The CDR3: CSVGQGRRGGTEAFF. The CDR3 DNA reads as TGCAGCGTTGGGCAGGGGCGCCGGGGGGGCACTGAAGCTTTCTTT.

The chain links TRBV7-3 to TRBJ2-5, with a possible D match to TRBD1 (5 bases). This CDR3 has 13 residues. CDR1 and CDR2 (germline): SGHTA, FQGTGA. Trimming stripped 2 bases from V and 5 bases from J, with 9 bases between. CDR3 DNA: TGTGCCAGCAGCTTACAGGGTCTGGAGACCCAGTACTTC. This sequence encodes CASSLQGLETQYF.

The chain combines TRBV5-6 with TRBJ2-2; D not resolved. CDR1 is SGHDT, CDR2 YYEEEE, per germline. The CDR3 consists of 12 residues. Trimming took 2 bases from V and 6 from J, leaving 5 bases between them. CDR3 coding DNA: TGTGCCAGCAGCTTCCCGGCCGGGGAGCTGTTTTTT. It specifies CASSFPAGELFF.

The sample holds one count of this clone. The rearrangement links TRBV5-1 to TRBJ2-5; D might be TRBD1 (5 bases). V lost 2 bases and J 5 bases, leaving 10 bases between the germline ends. Germline CDR1 SGHRS, CDR2 YFSETQ. The CDR3 covers 13 residues. The CDR3 is CASSFGQGETQYF. As DNA, the CDR3 is TGCGCCAGCAGCTTTGGGCAGGGTGAGACCCAGTACTTC.

In regard to this clone: Other DNA sequences from this sample encode an identical CDR3 as well. The rearrangement links TRBV30 to TRBJ1-5; 9 nucleotides line up with TRBD1. The CDR3 has 15 amino acids. Germline trimming cut 4 bases from V and 7 bases from J; bases unmatched to any gene: 11. Germline CDR1 GTSNPN, CDR2 SVGIG (reference sequence). The CDR3 nucleotides read TGTGCCTGGAAGAGCCGGGACAGGGTGTACCAGCCCCAGCATTTT. Translation gives CAWKSRDRVYQPQHF.

The chain employs TRBV27 and TRBJ1-4; TRBD1 is a possible D gene (5 bases). The germline V and J ends were trimmed by 8 bases and 4 bases, with 17 bases remaining between them. This CDR3 comprises 15 residues. Germline V gene data show CDR1 as MNHEY and CDR2 as SMNVEV (reference sequence). CDR3 residues: CASVNPGRVNEKLFF. The CDR3, as DNA: TGTGCCAGCGTCAATCCGGGACGGGTTAATGAAAAACTGTTTTTT.

The genes are TRBV6-5 and TRBJ2-1; the match to TRBD2 covers 8 bases. Germline V gene data show CDR1 as MNHEY and CDR2 as SVGAGI. The CDR3 has 15 amino acids. The junction had 12 bases not matched to a gene; V was cut back by 7 bases and J by 7 bases. CDR3 loop: CASKHPGLGLNEQFF. CDR3 nucleotides: TGTGCCAGCAAACACCCGGGACTAGGGTTGAATGAGCAGTTCTTC.

The chain couples TRBV5-4 to TRBJ2-1; D is perhaps TRBD2 (5 bases). This CDR3 is 15 amino acids long. V was trimmed by 3 bases and J by 5 bases, leaving 15 bases between them. The germline V gene encodes CDR1 SGHNT and CDR2 YYREEE (reference sequence). CDR3 protein: CASSSIKLDHNEQFF. DNA for the CDR3: TGTGCCAGCAGCTCTATCAAACTAGACCACAATGAGCAGTTCTTC.

The CDR3 DNA sequence: TGTGCCAGCAGTTACTACCAAAACACTGAAGCTTTCTTT. As protein: CASSYYQNTEAFF. The chain combines TRBV6-6 with TRBJ1-1; D is ambiguous. V gave up 1 base and J gave up 2 bases, with 5 bases separating them. This CDR3 has 13 residues. Germline assignment: CDR1 MNHNY and CDR2 SVGAGI (reference sequence).

V and J are TRBV6-1 and TRBJ2-7; weak D call: TRBD2 (6 bases). Trimming removed 10 bases at V and 6 bases at J, with 22 bases between. CDR3 size: 14 residues. Germline V gene lookup returns CDR1 MNHNS and CDR2 SASEGT. The CDR3, as DNA: TGTGCCACCCCTCGGGACTGGGTCTCTGGCGAGCAGTACTTC. The encoded protein is CATPRDWVSGEQYF.

The V gene is TRBV6-5, the J gene TRBJ1-6; D is ambiguous. V shed 2 bases and J shed 7 bases, with 6 bases lying between them. CDR1 is MNHEY and CDR2 is SVGAGI in the germline V gene. The length of the CDR3 is 13 residues. Here the CDR3 reads CASSYARNSPLHF. The DNA of the CDR3 is TGTGCCAGCAGTTACGCCCGGAATTCACCCCTCCACTTT.

V gene TRBV7-3 combines with J gene TRBJ2-3; D is unresolved. Germline V gene sequence: CDR1 SGHTA, CDR2 FQGTGA. The V end was cut by 1 base, the J end by 1 base, with 9 bases between. CDR3 length equals 15 residues. This chain's CDR3 is CASSLRPAGTDTQYF. CDR3 DNA sequence: TGTGCCAGCAGCTTAAGACCCGCGGGCACAGATACGCAGTATTTT.

V is TRBV6-1 and J is TRBJ2-3; D uncertain. CDR1 and CDR2 (germline): MNHNS, SASEGT. The V gene lost 5 bases and the J gene lost 5 bases, with 11 bases spanning the gap. The CDR3 runs 13 residues. Here the CDR3 reads CASSPRTGDTQYF. CDR3 bases: TGTGCCAGCAGTCCTCGGACGGGAGATACGCAGTATTTT.

This chain links TRBV30 with TRBJ1-1, with D hard to call. The CDR3 sequence is 11 residues long. Germline V lookup: CDR1 GTSNPN, CDR2 SVGIG (reference sequence). The V and J ends lost 6 bases and 7 bases respectively, with 12 bases between them. The CDR3 protein is CACHNTGEAFF. The CDR3 coding sequence is TGTGCCTGCCATAATACGGGTGAAGCTTTCTTT.

In its sample, this clone was seen once. The J gene is TRBJ2-5, the V gene TRBV27, with D possibly TRBD2 on 6 matching bases. The assigned J gene may be wrong: the sequence end matches TRBJ2-7 better. The length of the CDR3 is 15 residues. Germline CDR1 is MNHEY and CDR2 is SMNVEV (reference sequence). CDR3 amino acids: CASSLFRERSYEQYF. The CDR3 nucleotides read TGTGCCAGCAGTTTATTCCGGGAGAGATCCTACGAGCAGTACTTC.

The J gene is TRBJ1-4, the V gene TRBV6-6; weak D call: TRBD1 (5 bases). The CDR3 spans 15 residues. Germline V gene data show CDR1 as MNHNY and CDR2 as SVGAGI (reference sequence). Between the trimmed V and J ends, which lost 1 base and 8 bases, there was a span of 14 bases. CDR3 coding DNA: TGTGCCAGCAGTTACTTCGGGGGGTCGAGGGAAAAACTGTTTTTT. It translates to CASSYFGGSREKLFF.

The chain is built from TRBV19 and TRBJ2-1; TRBD2 agrees at 11 bases. This CDR3 region has 16 residues. V shed 7 bases, J shed 3 bases, and the junction held 8 bases outside the gene matches. Germline CDR1 is LNHDA and CDR2 is SQIVND (reference sequence). The CDR3 spells CASTMLAGGLYNEQFF. The CDR3 coding sequence is TGTGCCAGTACCATGCTAGCGGGGGGACTCTACAATGAGCAGTTCTTC.

The rearrangement links TRBV5-1 to TRBJ1-1; perhaps TRBD1 as D (6 bases). Trimming removed 0 bases from V and 4 bases from J, with 13 bases in between. The germline V gene has CDR1 SGHRS and CDR2 YFSETQ. The CDR3 covers 15 residues. The CDR3 DNA sequence: TGCGCCAGCAGCTTGGAGGGTCAGGGGAGCACTGAAGCTTTCTTT. Residues: CASSLEGQGSTEAFF. The full variable domain, rest sourced from reference TRBV5-1 and TRBJ1-1, is KAGVTQTPRYLIKTRGQQVTLSCSPISGHRSVSWYQQTPGQGLQFLFEYFSETQRNKGNFPGRFSGRQFSNSRSEMNVSTLELGDSALYLCASSLEGQGSTEAFFGQGTRLTVV.